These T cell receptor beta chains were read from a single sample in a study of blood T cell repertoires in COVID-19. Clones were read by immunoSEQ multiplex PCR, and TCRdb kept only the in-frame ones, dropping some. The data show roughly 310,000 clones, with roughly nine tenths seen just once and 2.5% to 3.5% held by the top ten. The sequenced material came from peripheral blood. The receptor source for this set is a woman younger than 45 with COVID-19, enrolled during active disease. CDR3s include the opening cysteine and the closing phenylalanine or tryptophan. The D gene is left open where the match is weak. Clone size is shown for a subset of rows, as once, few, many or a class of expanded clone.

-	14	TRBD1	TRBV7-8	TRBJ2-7	CASSFGQAPYEQYF	TGTGCCAGCAGCTTTGGACAGGCGCCCTACGAGCAGTACTTC
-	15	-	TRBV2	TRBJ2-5	CASRAGGTGIETQYF	TGTGCCAGCAGGGCCGGCGGAACAGGGATTGAGACCCAGTACTTC
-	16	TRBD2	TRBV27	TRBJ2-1	CASNLRGLAGHNEQFF	TGTGCCAGCAACCTTAGGGGACTAGCGGGACACAATGAGCAGTTCTTC
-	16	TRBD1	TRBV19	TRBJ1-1	CASRNPLQGPNTEAFF	TGTGCCAGTAGAAATCCTCTACAGGGGCCCAACACTGAAGCTTTCTTT
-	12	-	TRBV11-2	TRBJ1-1	CASSFRDTEAFF	TGTGCCAGCAGCTTCCGGGACACTGAAGCTTTCTTT
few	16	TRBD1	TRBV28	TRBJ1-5	CASSPAGTGNGQPQHF	TGTGCCAGCAGCCCAGCCGGGACAGGGAATGGTCAGCCCCAGCATTTT
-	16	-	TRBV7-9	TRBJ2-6	CASSLVSGFGANVLTF	TGTGCCAGCAGCTTAGTGAGCGGTTTCGGGGCCAACGTCCTGACTTTC
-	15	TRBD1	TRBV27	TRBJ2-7	CASSLTGQGVYEQYF	TGTGCCAGCAGTCTTACGGGACAGGGGGTCTACGAGCAGTACTTC
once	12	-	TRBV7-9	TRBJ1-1	CASSLMPGEAFF	TGTGCCAGCAGCTTAATGCCGGGAGAAGCTTTCTTT
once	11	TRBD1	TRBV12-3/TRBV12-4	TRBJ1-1	CASSRTGEAFF	TGTGCCAGCAGCAGGACAGGCGAAGCTTTCTTT
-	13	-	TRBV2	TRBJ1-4	CASSESVREKLFF	TGTGCCAGCAGTGAATCTGTGAGGGAAAAACTGTTTTTT
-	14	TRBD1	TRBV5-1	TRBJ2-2	CASRQGTNTGELFF	TGCGCCAGCAGACAGGGGACGAACACCGGGGAGCTGTTTTTT
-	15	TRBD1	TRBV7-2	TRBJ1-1	CASSWMTGGVTEAFF	TGTGCCAGCAGCTGGATGACAGGGGGAGTCACTGAAGCTTTCTTT
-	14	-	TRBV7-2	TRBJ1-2	CASSFAGVGYGYTF	TGTGCCAGCAGCTTCGCAGGGGTAGGCTATGGCTACACCTTC
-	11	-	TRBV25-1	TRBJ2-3	CASRVTDTQYF	TGTGCCAGCCGAGTGACAGATACGCAGTATTTT
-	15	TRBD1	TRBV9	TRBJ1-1	CASSAGGQLNTEAFF	TGTGCCAGCAGCGCTGGGGGACAGCTGAACACTGAAGCTTTCTTT
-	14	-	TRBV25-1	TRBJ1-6	CASSESQANSPLHF	TGTGCCAGCAGTGAATCCCAGGCTAATTCACCCCTCCACTTT
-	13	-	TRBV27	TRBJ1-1	CASSFSSWAPAFF	TGTGCCAGCAGTTTTTCAAGTTGGGCCCCAGCTTTCTTT
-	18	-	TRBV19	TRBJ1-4	CASSIIYKQRRVNEKLFF	TGTGCCAGTAGTATCATATACAAGCAAAGACGGGTCAATGAAAAACTGTTTTTT
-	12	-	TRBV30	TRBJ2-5	CAWSPLEETQYF	TGTGCCTGGAGTCCCTTAGAAGAGACCCAGTACTTC
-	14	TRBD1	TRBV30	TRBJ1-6	CAWSLGQGNSPLHF	TGTGCCTGGAGCCTCGGACAGGGGAATTCACCCCTCCACTTT
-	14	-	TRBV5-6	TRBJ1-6	CASSSRQENSPLHF	TGTGCCAGCAGCAGTCGACAGGAGAATTCACCCCTCCACTTT